The sequence of this TCR beta chain was determined in a study of blood T cells in healthy people across ages. Drawing of peripheral blood yielded 8.5 to 10 milliliters from each donor. This CDR3 region has 15 residues. Sample-barcoded 5' priming and a J-beta primer mix drove a second PCR of roughly 7 to 11 cycles. Each cDNA molecule received a tag from a template-switch adaptor that had 12 random nucleotides. TCRdb used MiXCR to reprocess the 5' RACE reads, holding one entry per CDR3 protein. The table has 1.8 million or so distinct CDR3 sequences, 30% to 40% seen once. The TCR originated in a human donor in good health. Sequenced material: blood. V is TRBV12-3 or TRBV12-4 and J is TRBJ2-5, with unresolved D. The DNA matches TRBJ2-7 better at its end, which makes the J call doubtful. As DNA, the CDR3 is TGTGCCAGCAGTCACACAGTATACGCCATGTACGAGCAGTACTTC. This codes for CASSHTVYAMYEQYF.